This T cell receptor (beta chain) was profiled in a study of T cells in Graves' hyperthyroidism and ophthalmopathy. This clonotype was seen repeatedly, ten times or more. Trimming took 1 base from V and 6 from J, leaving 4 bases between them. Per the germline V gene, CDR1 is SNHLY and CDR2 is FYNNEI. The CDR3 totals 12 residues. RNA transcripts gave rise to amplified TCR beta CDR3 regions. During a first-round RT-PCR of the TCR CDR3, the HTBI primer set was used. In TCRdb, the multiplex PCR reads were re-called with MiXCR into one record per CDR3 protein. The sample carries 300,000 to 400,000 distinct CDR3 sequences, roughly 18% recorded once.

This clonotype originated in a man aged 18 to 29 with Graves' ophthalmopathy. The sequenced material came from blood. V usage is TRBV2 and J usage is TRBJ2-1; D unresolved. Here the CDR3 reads CASSEDLNEQFF. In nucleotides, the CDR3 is TGTGCCAGCAGTGAAGATCTCAATGAGCAGTTCTTC.